This passage covers 4 T cell receptor beta chains from one sample sequenced in a study of T cell clonotyping in hematopoietic cell transplantation. Repertoires were generated with immunoSEQ multiplex PCR, while TCRdb's copy carries only in-frame clones and drops some. The top ten hold about 1.5% of the sample, which has about 69,000 clones, 85% to 95% seen once. What was sequenced was peripheral blood mononuclear cells. All receptors derive from a man in his forties or fifties in good health. Some clones in this sample may be carry-over from other donors' samples.

V and J are TRBV5-4 and TRBJ1-4; perhaps TRBD1 as D (5 bases). This CDR3 is built from 14 residues. V lost 2 bases, J lost 8 bases, and 13 bases lay in between. CDR1 is SGHNT and CDR2 is YYREEE in the germline V gene (reference sequence). The CDR3: CASSLEQRGEKLFF. The CDR3 DNA is TGTGCCAGCAGCTTAGAACAGCGGGGGGAAAAACTGTTTTTT.

This clone was seen just once. V usage is TRBV9 and J usage is TRBJ2-2; D gene unclear. Trimming left V 4 bases short and J 0 bases short, with 7 bases between. CDR3 length: 14 amino acids. Germline CDR1 is SGDLS and CDR2 is YYNGEE. CDR3 sequence (DNA): TGTGCCAGCAGCCCCCGTTCGAACACCGGGGAGCTGTTTTTT. Translation gives CASSPRSNTGELFF.

V is TRBV7-2 and J is TRBJ2-7; 8 positions agree with TRBD2. CDR1 and CDR2 (germline): SGHTA, FQGNSA. Trimming cost V 6 bases and J 6 bases; bases outside gene matches: 10. CDR3 length: 14 residues. The CDR3 spells CASSSEREPSEQYF. The CDR3 nucleotides read TGTGCCAGCAGTTCCGAGCGGGAGCCAAGCGAGCAGTACTTC.

The CDR3 is CASSPGTGVEKLFF. In DNA form, the CDR3 reads TGTGCCAGCAGCCCGGGGACAGGGGTCGAAAAACTGTTTTTT. The chain carries TRBV11-1 and TRBJ1-4; 10 nucleotides line up with TRBD1. The CDR3 spans 14 residues. Germline lookup yields CDR1 SGHAT and CDR2 FQDESV (reference sequence). Trimming cost V 5 bases and J 8 bases; bases outside gene matches: 5. Full variable domain (rest looked up from reference TRBV11-1 and TRBJ1-4): EAEVAQSPRYKITEKSQAVAFWCDPISGHATLYWYRQILGQGPELLVQFQDESVVDDSQLPKDRFSAERLKGVDSTLKIQPAELGDSAMYLCASSPGTGVEKLFFGSGTQLSVL.